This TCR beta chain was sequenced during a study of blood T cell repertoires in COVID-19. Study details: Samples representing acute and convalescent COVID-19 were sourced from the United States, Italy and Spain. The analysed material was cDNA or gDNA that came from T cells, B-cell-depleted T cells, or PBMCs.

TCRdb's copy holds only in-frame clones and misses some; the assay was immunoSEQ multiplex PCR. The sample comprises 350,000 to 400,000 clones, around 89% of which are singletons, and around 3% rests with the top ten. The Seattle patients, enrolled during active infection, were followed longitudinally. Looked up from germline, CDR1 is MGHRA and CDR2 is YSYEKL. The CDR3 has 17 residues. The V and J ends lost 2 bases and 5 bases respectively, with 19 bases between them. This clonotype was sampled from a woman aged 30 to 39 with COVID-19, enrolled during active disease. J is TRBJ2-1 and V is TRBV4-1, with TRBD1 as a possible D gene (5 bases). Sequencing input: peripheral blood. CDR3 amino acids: CASSQKSGVRADNEQFF. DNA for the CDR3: TGCGCCAGCAGCCAAAAATCGGGCGTCAGGGCGGACAATGAGCAGTTCTTC.